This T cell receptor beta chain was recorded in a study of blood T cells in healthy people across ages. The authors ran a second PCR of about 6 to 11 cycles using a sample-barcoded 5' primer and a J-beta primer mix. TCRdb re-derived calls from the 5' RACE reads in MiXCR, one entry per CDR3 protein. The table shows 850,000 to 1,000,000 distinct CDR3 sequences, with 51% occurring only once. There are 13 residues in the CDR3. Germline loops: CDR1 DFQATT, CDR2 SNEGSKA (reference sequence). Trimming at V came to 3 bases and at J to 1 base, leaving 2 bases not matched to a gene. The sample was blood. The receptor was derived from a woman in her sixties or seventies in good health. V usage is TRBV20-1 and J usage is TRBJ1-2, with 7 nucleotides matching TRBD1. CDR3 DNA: TGCAGTGCTAGCCAGGGGGTTAACTATGGCTACACCTTC. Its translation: CSASQGVNYGYTF.